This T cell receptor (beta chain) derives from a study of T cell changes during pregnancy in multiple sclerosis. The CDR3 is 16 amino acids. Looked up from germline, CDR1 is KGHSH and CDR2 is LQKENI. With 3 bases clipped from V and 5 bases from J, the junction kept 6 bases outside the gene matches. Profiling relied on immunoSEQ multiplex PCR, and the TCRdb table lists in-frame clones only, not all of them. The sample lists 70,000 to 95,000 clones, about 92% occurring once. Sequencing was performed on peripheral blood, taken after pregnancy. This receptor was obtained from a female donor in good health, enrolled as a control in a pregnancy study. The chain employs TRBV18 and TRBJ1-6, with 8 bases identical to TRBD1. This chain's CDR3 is CASSPAGQGNNSPLHF. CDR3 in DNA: TGTGCCAGCTCACCGGCAGGACAGGGCAATAATTCACCCCTCCACTTT.